This T cell receptor beta chain was sequenced for a study of blood T cell repertoires in COVID-19. Measured with immunoSEQ multiplex PCR; TCRdb has only the in-frame clones, and not every one. Of tens of thousands of clones listed, roughly 87% are singletons. J lost 5 bases, V lost 0 bases, and 8 bases had no gene match. CDR3 length: 17 amino acids. CDR1 is SGHRS and CDR2 is YFSETQ in the germline V gene. Sequencing was carried out using peripheral blood. This sequence joins TRBV5-1 and TRBJ2-7, with 13 bases fitting TRBD2. The sequence came from a woman of 80 years or more with COVID-19, enrolled during active disease. CDR3 in amino acids: CASSLGLAGGSWDEQYF. In DNA, the CDR3 is TGCGCCAGCAGCTTGGGACTAGCGGGGGGAAGTTGGGACGAGCAGTACTTC.